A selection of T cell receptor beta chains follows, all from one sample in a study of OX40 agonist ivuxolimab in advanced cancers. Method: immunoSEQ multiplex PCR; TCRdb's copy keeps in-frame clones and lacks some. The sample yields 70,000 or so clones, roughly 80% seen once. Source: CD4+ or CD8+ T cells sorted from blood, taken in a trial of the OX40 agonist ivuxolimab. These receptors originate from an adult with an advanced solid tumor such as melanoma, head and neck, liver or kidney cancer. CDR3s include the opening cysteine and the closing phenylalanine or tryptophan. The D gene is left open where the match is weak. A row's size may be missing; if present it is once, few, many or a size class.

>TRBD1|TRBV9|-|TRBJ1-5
CASSPQGQGGYQPQHF
TGTGCCAGCAGCCCACAGGGTCAGGGGGGATATCAGCCCCAGCATTTT
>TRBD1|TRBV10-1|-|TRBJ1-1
CASSDFKLPGQRNTEAFF
TGCGCCAGCAGTGATTTTAAGCTCCCGGGACAGAGAAACACTGAAGCTTTCTTT
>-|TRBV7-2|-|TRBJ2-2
CASSLSRNTGELFF
TGTGCCAGCAGCCTCTCAAGGAACACCGGGGAGCTGTTTTTT
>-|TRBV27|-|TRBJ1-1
CASILDTGFNTEAFF
TGTGCCAGCATTTTAGACACAGGGTTCAACACTGAAGCTTTCTTT
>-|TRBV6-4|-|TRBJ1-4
CASSRYYPSNEKLFF
TGTGCCAGCAGCCGCTATTACCCCTCTAATGAAAAACTGTTTTTT
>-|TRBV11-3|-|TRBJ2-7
CASSFGNSPSYEQYF
TGTGCCAGCAGCTTCGGCAATTCCCCCTCCTACGAGCAGTACTTC
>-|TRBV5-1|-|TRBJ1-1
CASSLFGGDTEAFF
TGCGCCAGCAGCTTATTTGGGGGCGACACTGAAGCTTTCTTT
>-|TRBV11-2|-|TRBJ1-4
CASSLGGGREKLFF
TGTGCCAGCAGCTTAGGCGGGGGACGTGAAAAACTGTTTTTT
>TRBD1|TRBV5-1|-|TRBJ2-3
CASRQFPTGGSTDTQYF
TGCGCCAGCAGGCAATTCCCGACAGGGGGGAGCACAGATACGCAGTATTTT
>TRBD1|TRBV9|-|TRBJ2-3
CASSAGQGTDTQYF
TGTGCCAGCAGCGCGGGACAGGGAACAGATACGCAGTATTTT
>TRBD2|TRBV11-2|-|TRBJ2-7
CASSFRLAGANHLYEQYF
TGTGCCAGCAGCTTTAGACTAGCGGGGGCCAACCACCTCTACGAGCAGTACTTC
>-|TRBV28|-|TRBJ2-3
CASSPQGSDTQYF
TGTGCCAGCAGTCCGCAGGGATCAGATACGCAGTATTTT
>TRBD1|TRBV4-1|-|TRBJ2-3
CASSQGTGGGTDTQYF
TGCGCCAGCAGCCAAGGGACAGGGGGAGGGACAGATACGCAGTATTTT
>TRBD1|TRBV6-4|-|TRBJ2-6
CASKGQGDGANVLTF
TGTGCCAGCAAGGGACAGGGTGACGGGGCCAACGTCCTGACTTTC
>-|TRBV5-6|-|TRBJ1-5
CASSLTLNQPQHF
TGTGCCAGCAGCTTAACCCTCAATCAGCCCCAGCATTTT
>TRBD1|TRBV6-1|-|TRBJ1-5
CASNPQGGNQPQHF
TGTGCCAGCAATCCACAGGGGGGCAATCAGCCCCAGCATTTT
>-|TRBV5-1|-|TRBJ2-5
CASSLGSAQETQYF
TGCGCCAGCAGCTTGGGCAGCGCACAAGAGACCCAGTACTTC
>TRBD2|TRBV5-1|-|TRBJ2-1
CASSVSGGELNEQFF
TGCGCCAGCAGCGTTAGCGGGGGAGAGCTCAATGAGCAGTTCTTC
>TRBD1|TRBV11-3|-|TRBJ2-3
CASSSQGQGSDTQYF
TGTGCCAGCAGCTCCCAGGGACAGGGGTCAGATACGCAGTATTTT
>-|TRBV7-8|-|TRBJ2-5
CASSLRTNLGTQYF
TGTGCCAGCAGCCTTCGGACTAACCTCGGGACCCAGTACTTC
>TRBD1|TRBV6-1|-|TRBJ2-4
CASTTSLQGQPDF
TGTGCCAGCACAACAAGCCTTCAGGGACAGCCGGACTTC
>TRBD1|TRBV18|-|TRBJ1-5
CASSPRRRTGESGSNQPQHF
TGTGCCAGCTCACCCAGACGAAGGACAGGGGAGTCTGGGAGCAATCAGCCCCAGCATTTT
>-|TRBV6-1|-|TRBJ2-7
CASTWSVYEQYF
TGTGCCAGCACTTGGTCCGTCTACGAGCAGTACTTC
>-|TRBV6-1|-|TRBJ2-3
CASSVRRYDTQYF
TGTGCCAGCAGTGTCAGGAGATATGATACGCAGTATTTT
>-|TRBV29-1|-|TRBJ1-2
CSVEPDLLWYGYTF
TGCAGCGTTGAGCCGGACCTTCTTTGGTATGGCTACACCTTC
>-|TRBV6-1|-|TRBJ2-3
CASSERGGFDTQYF
TGTGCCAGCAGTGAAAGGGGAGGTTTTGATACGCAGTATTTT
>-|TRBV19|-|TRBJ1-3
CASSPPTGFFSGNTIYF
TGTGCCAGTAGTCCACCGACAGGCTTTTTCTCTGGAAACACCATATATTTT
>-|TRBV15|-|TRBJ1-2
CATRRDMRQNYGYTF
TGTGCCACCAGAAGAGATATGAGACAGAACTATGGCTACACCTTC
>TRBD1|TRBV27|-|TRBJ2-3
CASSLLPTGSMFDTQYF
TGTGCCAGCAGCCTACTCCCGACAGGGTCGATGTTTGATACGCAGTATTTT
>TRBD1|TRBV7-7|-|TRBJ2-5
CASSSTGVGETQYF
TGTGCCAGCAGTTCTACAGGGGTCGGAGAGACCCAGTACTTC
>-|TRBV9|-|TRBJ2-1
CASSPIRLLRLNEQFF
TGTGCCAGCAGCCCCATCCGACTCCTACGATTAAATGAGCAGTTCTTC
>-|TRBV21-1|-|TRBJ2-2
CASSPPGGELFF
TGTGCCAGCAGCCCCCCAGGGGGGGAGCTGTTTTTT
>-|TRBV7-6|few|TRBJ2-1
CASSPRPRGGAHEQFF
TGTGCCAGCAGCCCCCGCCCGAGGGGTGGGGCCCATGAGCAGTTCTTC
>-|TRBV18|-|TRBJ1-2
CASSPPGRGIYGYTF
TGTGCCAGCTCACCCCCCGGACGCGGTATCTATGGCTACACCTTC
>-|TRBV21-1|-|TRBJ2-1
CASSKDGTGSGDEQFF
TGTGCCAGCAGCAAAGACGGCACAGGGTCAGGGGATGAGCAGTTCTTC
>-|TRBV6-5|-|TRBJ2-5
CASSDTKETQYF
TGTGCCAGCAGTGACACAAAAGAGACCCAGTACTTC
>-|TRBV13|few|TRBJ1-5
CASSLGSSYSNQPQHF
TGTGCCAGCAGCTTAGGCAGTTCCTATAGCAATCAGCCCCAGCATTTT
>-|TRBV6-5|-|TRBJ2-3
CASMEGASDTQYF
TGTGCCAGCATGGAGGGGGCATCAGATACGCAGTATTTT
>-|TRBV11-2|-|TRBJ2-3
CASSLVADTQYF
TGTGCCAGCAGCTTAGTGGCAGATACGCAGTATTTT
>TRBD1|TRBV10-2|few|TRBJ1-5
CASSGFGTDGVDQPQHF
TGCGCCAGCAGTGGGTTCGGGACAGATGGGGTTGATCAGCCCCAGCATTTT
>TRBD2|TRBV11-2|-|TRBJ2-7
CASSFTSGGVPYEQYF
TGCGCCAGCAGCTTCACTAGCGGGGGGGTGCCCTACGAGCAGTACTTC
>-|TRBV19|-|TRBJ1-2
CASTQRGGANYGYTF
TGTGCCAGTACCCAACGAGGGGGAGCTAACTATGGCTACACCTTC
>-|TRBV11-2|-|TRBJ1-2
CASSHTAHGYTF
TGTGCCAGCAGCCATACGGCTCATGGCTACACCTTC
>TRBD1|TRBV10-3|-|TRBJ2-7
CAISEDRGTASYEQYF
TGTGCCATCAGTGAGGACCGAGGGACAGCGTCCTACGAGCAGTACTTC
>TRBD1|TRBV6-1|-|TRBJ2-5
CASSTGTGWGKLYF
TGTGCCAGCAGTACCGGGACAGGGTGGGGAAAGTTGTACTTC